These 21 T cell receptor beta chains were all obtained from the same sample, sequenced in a study of CD8 T cells in Susac syndrome. About 0.45 to 1 ug RNA was reverse transcribed with random hexamers. TCRdb analysed the immunoSEQ multiplex PCR reads with MiXCR anew, one entry per CDR3 protein. This sample carries about 94,000 distinct CDR3 sequences, over 90% of them seen once, and the ten largest clones take more than 0.3%. The source material was CD4+ T cells from PBMCs. The receptors were sampled from a human donor with Susac syndrome.

The chain combines TRBV2 with TRBJ1-3; D gene unclear. The CDR3 has 14 residues. Trimming cost V 4 bases and J 0 bases, with 7 bases left between them. Looked up from germline, CDR1 is SNHLY and CDR2 is FYNNEI. The CDR3 DNA reads TGTGCCAGCAGTGTTGTGGACTCTGGAAACACCATATATTTT. Residues: CASSVVDSGNTIYF.

In nucleotides, the CDR3 is TGTGCCACCCAGCCTGGCTTAGGGGCCTACGAGCAGTACTTC. Its translation is CATQPGLGAYEQYF. V gene TRBV7-2 combines with J gene TRBJ2-7, with TRBD1 as a possible D gene (5 bases). V was shortened by 10 bases and J by 2 bases, with 18 bases between the two germline ends. Germline V CDR1 and CDR2: SGHTA, FQGNSA. This CDR3 is 14 amino acids long.

This clonotype was seen just once. The V call is TRBV14, the J call TRBJ2-4; D call uncertain. The V end was cut by 2 bases, the J end by 9 bases, with 17 bases between. From germline, CDR1 is SGHDN and CDR2 FVKESK. The CDR3 covers 15 residues. CDR3 residues: CASSQSGSLTGIQYF. The DNA for the CDR3 is TGTGCCAGCAGCCAATCTGGTTCCCTCACGGGCATTCAGTACTTC.

The chain couples TRBV24-1 to TRBJ2-1; 8 bases map to TRBD1. CDR1 and CDR2 (germline): KGHDR, SFDVKD. This CDR3 has 16 amino acids. The ends lost 4 bases at V and 4 bases at J; junction bases unmatched: 8. CDR3: CATSDLDRGSYNEQFF. As DNA, the CDR3 is TGTGCCACCAGTGACCTCGACAGGGGTTCTTACAATGAGCAGTTCTTC.

The chain employs TRBV6-6 and TRBJ1-4, with D perhaps matching TRBD1 (5 bases). The germline CDR1 and CDR2 sequences are MNHNY and SVGAGI (reference sequence). The V end was cut by 7 bases, the J end by 5 bases, with 14 bases between. CDR3 length equals 14 residues. The CDR3 DNA reads TGTGCCAGCACACAGGCGGGGGTAAATGAAAAACTGTTTTTT. The encoded protein is CASTQAGVNEKLFF.

J is TRBJ2-3 and V is TRBV7-2; no reliable D call. V lost 6 bases and J 1 base, leaving 8 bases between the germline ends. Germline assignment: CDR1 SGHTA and CDR2 FQGNSA. There are 13 residues in the CDR3. CDR3 region: CASRGIRTDTQYF. Here the CDR3 DNA reads TGTGCCAGCAGGGGGATCCGCACAGATACGCAGTATTTT.

CDR3 sequence: CASSLTSGGTGNEQFF. The CDR3 bases are TGTGCCAGCAGCTTGACTAGCGGGGGGACTGGGAATGAGCAGTTCTTC. The chain has TRBV5-4 and TRBJ2-1; 12 bases fit TRBD2. This CDR3 is 16 amino acids long. The germline CDR1 and CDR2 sequences are SGHNT and YYREEE (reference sequence). V was pared by 1 base and J by 7 bases, with 6 bases of the junction left unmatched.

This clonotype has only one observation. The genes are TRBV15 and TRBJ1-2; TRBD1 is a possible D gene (5 bases). This CDR3 has 15 residues. Germline CDR1 reads LNHNV; CDR2 reads YYDKDF (reference sequence). V was cut by 1 base and J by 3 bases, with 12 bases left in between. CDR3: CATSRGGSRDYGYTF. For the CDR3, the DNA is TGTGCCACCAGCAGAGGGGGGTCCCGTGACTATGGCTACACCTTC.

The chain joins TRBV7-2 to TRBJ2-1; D ambiguous. V gave up 2 bases and J gave up 2 bases, with 10 bases separating them. The length of the CDR3 is 15 residues. CDR1 and CDR2 from the germline V gene are SGHTA and FQGNSA. The CDR3 reads CASSLTVPPYNEQFF. The DNA for the CDR3 is TGTGCCAGCAGCTTAACCGTTCCCCCCTACAATGAGCAGTTCTTC.

In nucleotides, the CDR3 is TGTGCCAGCAGCTCAATCTCCCGGGGCGTAAAGCCCCAGCATTTT. This translates into CASSSISRGVKPQHF. The chain recombines TRBV11-3 with TRBJ1-5; D is perhaps TRBD1 (5 bases). From germline, CDR1 is SGHNT and CDR2 YENEEA. The ends were cut back, 4 bases at V and 8 bases at J, with 18 bases in the middle. The CDR3 has 15 residues.

The rearrangement links TRBV5-8 to TRBJ2-1, with D perhaps matching TRBD2 (6 bases). Deletions cut 4 bases from V and 0 bases from J, with 14 bases between. CDR3 length: 16 residues. The germline CDR1 and CDR2 sequences are SGHTS and YDEGEE. CDR3 loop: CASSIFGGVSYNEQFF. Here the CDR3 DNA reads TGTGCCAGCAGCATCTTTGGCGGGGTCTCCTACAATGAGCAGTTCTTC.

V usage is TRBV5-6 and J usage is TRBJ2-7; D not resolved. The CDR3 contains 15 residues. The germline V and J ends were trimmed by 4 bases and 4 bases, with 18 bases remaining between them. CDR1 and CDR2 from the germline V gene are SGHDT and YYEEEE. CDR3 bases: TGTGCCAGCAGCGACGGACCCTTCCTCTGGTACGAGCAGTACTTC. Its protein product is CASSDGPFLWYEQYF.

The chain recombines TRBV3-1 with TRBJ1-1; 7 nucleotides align to TRBD1. This CDR3 is built from 16 residues. Looked up from germline, CDR1 is LGHDT and CDR2 is YNNKEL (reference sequence). V was pared by 1 base and J by 4 bases, with 9 bases of the junction left unmatched. CDR3 residues: CASSQGRGDLGTEAFF. The CDR3 coding sequence is TGTGCCAGCAGCCAAGGCAGGGGGGACCTTGGCACTGAAGCTTTCTTT.

The chain is built from TRBV9 and TRBJ1-5; TRBD1 might be the D (6 bases). The CDR3 has 14 amino acids. Trimming removed 3 bases from V and 8 bases from J, with 15 bases in between. Germline CDR1 and CDR2: SGDLS and YYNGEE. In DNA, the CDR3 is TGTGCCAGCAGCGCGTGGGGGGGGCTGGAGCCCCAGCATTTT. It codes for CASSAWGGLEPQHF.

The chain recombines TRBV5-6 with TRBJ2-1; 8 bases are a match to TRBD2. This CDR3 is 15 amino acids long. With V trimmed by 0 bases and J by 5 bases, 4 bases remained unmatched. CDR1 is SGHDT, CDR2 YYEEEE, per germline. The CDR3 sequence is CASSLVSGGDNEQFF. The DNA for the CDR3 is TGTGCCAGCAGCTTGGTATCGGGGGGGGACAATGAGCAGTTCTTC.

This clonotype was found once. This rearrangement joins TRBV5-1 to TRBJ2-7; no definite D call. Germline V gene lookup returns CDR1 SGHRS and CDR2 YFSETQ. The CDR3 runs 13 residues. The V gene lost 1 base and the J gene lost 1 base, with 6 bases spanning the gap. CDR3 region: CASSLPDSYEQYF. The CDR3 DNA follows: TGCGCCAGCAGCTTGCCGGATTCCTACGAGCAGTACTTC.

This clonotype has just one count. The genes are TRBV7-8 and TRBJ2-3; the match to TRBD2 covers 10 bases. The CDR3 has 18 residues. In germline, CDR1 is SGHVS, CDR2 FQNEAQ. The junction had 13 bases not matched to a gene; V was cut back by 6 bases and J by 1 base. The chain's CDR3 is CASSQDKIAGGGTDTQYF. The CDR3 DNA follows: TGTGCCAGCAGTCAAGATAAAATAGCGGGGGGTGGCACAGATACGCAGTATTTT.

Written as DNA, the CDR3 is TGTGCCAGCAGTTTCTACCAGCCAATAGCCAAAAACATTCAGTACTTC. Translated, it gives CASSFYQPIAKNIQYF. This chain links TRBV12-3 or TRBV12-4 with TRBJ2-4; D gene unclear. This CDR3 is 16 amino acids long. V lost 3 bases to trimming and J lost 0 bases, with 12 bases between them.

The gene calls are TRBV20-1 and TRBJ2-7, with D possibly TRBD2 on 6 matching bases. There are 13 residues in the CDR3. The V and J ends lost 0 bases and 7 bases respectively, with 13 bases between them. In germline, CDR1 is DFQATT, CDR2 SNEGSKA (reference sequence). In nucleotides, the CDR3 is TGCAGTGCTAGAGATCCCGGGGGTAAAGAGCAGTACTTC. It encodes CSARDPGGKEQYF.

The rearrangement uses TRBV6-5 and TRBJ1-2; 10 positions agree with TRBD1. CDR1 is MNHEY and CDR2 is SVGAGI in the germline V gene. This CDR3 contains 14 residues. J gave up 7 bases and V 7 bases, and 9 bases lay outside the gene matches. Here the CDR3 DNA reads TGTGCCAGCAACAGAGGACAGGGGGAGGCTGGCTACACCTTC. Protein sequence: CASNRGQGEAGYTF.

This chain joins TRBV20-1 and TRBJ2-7, with D unresolved. Per the germline V gene, CDR1 is DFQATT and CDR2 is SNEGSKA (reference sequence). V lost 3 bases and J lost 5, with 8 bases in between. The CDR3 length is 11 residues. CDR3 sequence (DNA): TGCAGTGCTAGCCGCTTCGACGAGCAGTACTTC. Amino acid sequence: CSASRFDEQYF.